Shown below are 4 T cell receptor beta chains from a single sample sequenced in a study of T cell responses to AZD1222 COVID-19 vaccine. The protocol was immunoSEQ multiplex PCR, while the TCRdb copy is restricted to in-frame clones and leaves out a portion. The sample consists of about 50,000 clones, more than 75% of them appearing once. The sequencing used peripheral blood, collected 28 days after the second AZD1222 dose. These receptors came from an adult who received the AZD1222 COVID-19 vaccine.

The V and J genes are TRBV19 and TRBJ2-2, with D unclear. V lost 5 bases and J lost 9, with 19 bases in between. This CDR3 region has 15 residues. Germline V lookup: CDR1 LNHDA, CDR2 SQIVND (reference sequence). Written as DNA, the CDR3 is TGTGCCAGTAGTTTCTCCAGATCGGTCCACCGGGAGCTGTTTTTT. Protein sequence: CASSFSRSVHRELFF.

This chain uses TRBV9 with TRBJ1-3, with D maybe TRBD1 (5 bases). Germline V gene sequence: CDR1 SGDLS, CDR2 YYNGEE. V gave up 0 bases and J gave up 3 bases, with 16 bases separating them. This CDR3 comprises 17 residues. CDR3 residues: CASSVDGSGAHGNTIYF. CDR3 DNA sequence: TGTGCCAGCAGCGTAGACGGGAGCGGGGCCCATGGAAACACCATATATTTT.

The rearrangement joins TRBV28 to TRBJ1-4; D perhaps matches TRBD1 (6 bases). This CDR3 contains 14 residues. The germline gives CDR1 MDHEN, CDR2 SYDVKM. V lost 7 bases to trimming and J lost 5 bases, with 14 bases between them. The CDR3 region is CASTSDSLNEKLFF. The CDR3 nucleotides read TGTGCCAGCACCTCGGACAGCCTAAATGAAAAACTGTTTTTT.

The J gene is TRBJ1-3, the V gene TRBV7-9; TRBD1 is a possible D gene (6 bases). CDR3 length: 14 amino acids. The V and J ends lost 5 bases and 4 bases respectively, with 12 bases between them. Per germline, CDR1 SEHNR and CDR2 FQNEAQ (reference sequence). The chain's CDR3 is CASSRTVLGNTIYF. The CDR3 DNA reads TGTGCCAGCAGCCGGACAGTCCTAGGAAACACCATATATTTT.